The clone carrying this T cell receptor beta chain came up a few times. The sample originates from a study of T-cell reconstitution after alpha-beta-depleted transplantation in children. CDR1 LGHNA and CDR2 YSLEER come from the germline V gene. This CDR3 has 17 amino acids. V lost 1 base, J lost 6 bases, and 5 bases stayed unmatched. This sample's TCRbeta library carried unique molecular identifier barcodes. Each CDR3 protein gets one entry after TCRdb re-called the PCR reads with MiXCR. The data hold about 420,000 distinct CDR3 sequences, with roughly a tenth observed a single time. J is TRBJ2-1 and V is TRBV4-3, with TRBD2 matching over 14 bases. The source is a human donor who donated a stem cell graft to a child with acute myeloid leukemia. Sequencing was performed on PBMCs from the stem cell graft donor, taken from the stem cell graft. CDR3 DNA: TGCGCCAGCAGCCAAGGACTAGCGGGAGGGCCGTTCAATGAGCAGTTCTTC. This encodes CASSQGLAGGPFNEQFF.